This T cell receptor beta chain was identified in a study of blood T cell repertoires in COVID-19. Followed longitudinally, the Seattle patients had been enrolled during active infection. Looked up from germline, CDR1 is GTSNPN and CDR2 is SVGIG (reference sequence). The CDR3 has 13 amino acids. V was clipped by 4 bases and J by 4 bases; unmatched bases: 4. Here immunoSEQ multiplex PCR was the method, and the copy in TCRdb shows in-frame clones only, minus some. The sample lists approximately 46,000 clones, about four fifths occurring once. Sequencing input: peripheral blood. This receptor was identified in a woman of 80 years or more with COVID-19, enrolled during active disease. This rearrangement joins TRBV30 to TRBJ2-5; 9 bases align to TRBD2. The chain's CDR3 is CAWKKAGGETQYF. CDR3 bases: TGTGCCTGGAAGAAAGCGGGAGGAGAGACCCAGTACTTC.